Each of the 16 T cell receptor beta chains below was sequenced from the same sample in a study of T cells in Graves' hyperthyroidism and ophthalmopathy. Amplification of TCR beta CDR3 regions was performed using RNA transcripts as template. HTBI primers were employed in a first-round RT-PCR of the TCR CDR3. TCRdb called the multiplex PCR reads again in MiXCR, with one record for every CDR3 protein. The sample contains some 380,000 distinct CDR3 sequences, less than 15% of which appear only once. The sequenced sample consisted of blood. Source of these receptors: a man aged 25-40 years with Graves' hyperthyroidism that later progressed to Graves' ophthalmopathy.

The chain couples TRBV4-1 to TRBJ1-4; D perhaps matches TRBD1 (5 bases). Germline V gene lookup returns CDR1 MGHRA and CDR2 YSYEKL. This CDR3 has 15 amino acids. The V gene lost 2 bases and the J gene lost 6 bases, with 13 bases spanning the gap. This CDR3 reads CASSQFIQGHEKLFF. The DNA of the CDR3 is TGCGCCAGCAGCCAATTTATTCAGGGACATGAAAAACTGTTTTTT.

This clonotype showed up many times. V usage is TRBV6-1 and J usage is TRBJ1-1; D is unclear. Germline V lookup: CDR1 MNHNS, CDR2 SASEGT. Trimming took 3 bases from V and 1 from J, leaving 18 bases between them. This CDR3 has 17 residues. In DNA form, the CDR3 reads TGTGCCAGCAGTGATCTCTTGGCCCGACCAAGGAACACTGAAGCTTTCTTT. Translating it yields CASSDLLARPRNTEAFF.

In its sample, this clonotype was seen once. A much larger clone is a single base away; this may be a read error. The rearrangement uses TRBV3-1 and TRBJ1-5, with D tentatively TRBD1 (5 bases). Germline V CDR1 and CDR2: LGHDT, YNNKEL (reference sequence). The CDR3 is 14 amino acids. This CDR3 reads CASSQLGGNQPQDF. The CDR3 region has the DNA TGTGCCAGCAGCCAATTGGGGGGAAATCAGCCCCAGGATTTT.

In this sample, this clonotype turned up many times. The CDR3 is CASSSRTGVLTYEQYF. The CDR3 region has the DNA TGTGCCAGCAGCTCCCGTACAGGGGTTCTGACCTACGAGCAGTACTTC. The chain couples TRBV7-9 to TRBJ2-7; 7 nucleotides line up with TRBD1. In germline, CDR1 is SEHNR, CDR2 FQNEAQ (reference sequence). CDR3 size: 16 residues. V lost 4 bases, J lost 2 bases, and 11 bases stayed unmatched.

The chain recombines TRBV9 with TRBJ2-3, with D possibly being TRBD2 (7 bases). Germline values: CDR1 SGDLS, CDR2 YYNGEE. V was clipped by 0 bases and J by 2 bases, with 10 bases between them. The CDR3 contains 15 residues. In nucleotides, the CDR3 is TGTGCCAGCAGCGTAGTCGGGGGGCCCACAGATACGCAGTATTTT. Its translation: CASSVVGGPTDTQYF. The entire variable domain, with the rest obtained from reference TRBV9 and TRBJ2-3, is as follows: DSGVTQTPKHLITATGQRVTLRCSPRSGDLSVYWYQQSLDQGLQFLIQYYNGEERAKGNILERFSAQQFPDLHSELNLSSLELGDSALYFCASSVVGGPTDTQYFGPGTRLTVL.

This rearrangement joins TRBV20-1 to TRBJ1-6, with D perhaps matching TRBD1 (6 bases). The CDR3 has 15 amino acids. Germline lookup yields CDR1 DFQATT and CDR2 SNEGSKA (reference sequence). The ends were cut back, 0 bases at V and 13 bases at J, with 19 bases in the middle. CDR3 in DNA: TGCAGTGCTAGAGATTCAATGGGGACAACATACCCCCTCCACTTT. Translation: CSARDSMGTTYPLHF.

There are many counts of this clonotype. The rearrangement links TRBV27 to TRBJ2-7; 13 nucleotides match TRBD2. Germline CDR1 and CDR2: MNHEY and SMNVEV (reference sequence). J was trimmed by 4 bases and V by 8 bases; bases with no gene match: 5. The CDR3 has 14 residues. CDR3 residues: CASGTSGTPYEQYF. CDR3 DNA: TGTGCCAGCGGGACTAGCGGGACTCCTTACGAGCAGTACTTC.

In this sample, this clonotype turned up many times. CDR3 bases: TGTGCCAGCAGCTTTGGCGGGGCCTACACCGGGGAGCTGTTTTTT. Encoded protein: CASSFGGAYTGELFF. The chain combines TRBV11-3 with TRBJ2-2; D may be TRBD2 (6 bases). Between the trimmed V and J ends, which lost 3 bases and 3 bases, there was a span of 11 bases. The CDR3 runs 15 residues. Germline V lookup: CDR1 SGHNT, CDR2 YENEEA.

This clonotype has a count of ten or more. V is TRBV18 and J is TRBJ1-1; no clear D gene. This CDR3 spans 12 amino acids. Germline-derived CDR1 and CDR2 are KGHSH and LQKENI. Deletions cut 3 bases from V and 8 bases from J, with 10 bases between. The DNA for the CDR3 is TGTGCCAGCTCACCCAGGATTTCAGAAGCTTTCTTT. Amino acids: CASSPRISEAFF.

The chain uses TRBV6-1 and TRBJ1-6; D is ambiguous. CDR3 length: 16 amino acids. V was cut by 5 bases and J by 7 bases, with 18 bases left in between. Germline V lookup: CDR1 MNHNS, CDR2 SASEGT. Here the CDR3 reads CASSLTGPLGNSPLHF. For the CDR3, the DNA is TGTGCCAGCAGTTTGACCGGCCCCCTTGGGAATTCACCCCTCCACTTT.

This clonotype was seen at least ten times. The genes are TRBV20-1 and TRBJ1-1, with D possibly TRBD1 on 6 matching bases. Trimming left V 6 bases short and J 3 bases short, with 14 bases between. The CDR3 sequence is 13 residues long. Germline V gives CDR1 DFQATT, CDR2 SNEGSKA (reference sequence). The chain's CDR3 is CSARRGAYTEAFF. The CDR3, as DNA: TGCAGTGCCCGACGGGGGGCCTACACTGAAGCTTTCTTT.

The CDR3 spells CASRLFPTGRSTEAFF. Here the CDR3 DNA reads TGTGCCAGCAGACTATTCCCGACGGGGAGGAGCACTGAAGCTTTCTTT. This rearrangement joins TRBV6-2 or TRBV6-3 to TRBJ1-1; D remains ambiguous. V lost 6 bases, J lost 4 bases, and 21 bases lay in between. This CDR3 has 16 amino acids. The germline CDR1 and CDR2 sequences are MNHEY and SVGEGT.

The chain couples TRBV20-1 to TRBJ2-1; 7 nucleotides match TRBD1. The CDR3 is 15 amino acids. Germline loops: CDR1 DFQATT, CDR2 SNEGSKA (reference sequence). V gave up 4 bases and J gave up 3 bases; unmatched junction bases: 9. CDR3 protein: CSANIGTAFYNEQFF. CDR3 DNA: TGCAGTGCTAACATTGGGACAGCCTTCTACAATGAGCAGTTCTTC.

The V gene is TRBV28, the J gene TRBJ2-7, with a possible D match to TRBD1 (6 bases). The V gene's germline CDR1 is MDHEN and CDR2 SYDVKM. V was trimmed by 0 bases and J by 6 bases, leaving 12 bases between them. This CDR3 is 14 amino acids long. CDR3 in amino acids: CASSLWGRGAEQYF. CDR3 bases: TGTGCCAGCAGTTTATGGGGCAGGGGAGCCGAGCAGTACTTC.

This clonotype has ten or more counts. The chain joins TRBV6-1 to TRBJ1-5; 8 bases are a match to TRBD1. The CDR3 covers 13 residues. V was pared by 6 bases and J by 6 bases, with 4 bases of the junction left unmatched. CDR1 and CDR2 (germline): MNHNS, SASEGT. This CDR3 reads CASRTGGSQPQHF. CDR3 in DNA: TGTGCCAGCAGAACAGGGGGAAGTCAGCCCCAGCATTTT.

This clonotype was observed at least ten times. V usage is TRBV7-9 and J usage is TRBJ1-2, with a weak D call TRBD1 (5 bases). The CDR3 extends over 12 amino acids. V was trimmed by 5 bases and J by 8 bases, leaving 12 bases between them. Germline V lookup: CDR1 SEHNR, CDR2 FQNEAQ (reference sequence). The CDR3 spells CASSLSGAGYTF. As DNA, the CDR3 is TGTGCCAGCAGCCTTAGTGGGGCCGGCTACACCTTC.